This entry is about one T cell receptor (beta chain). Antigen: not known. The assay covered about 10^5 TCR templates per sample. Profiled with immunoSEQ multiplex PCR; TCRdb holds only in-frame clones, not every one. Found here are roughly 100,000 clones, roughly 90% of them singletons; the top ten hold 0.85% to 1.2%. This record comes from a study of siplizumab effects on memory and regulatory T cells. The study's findings and limits: Both greater diversity than memory cells and a major contribution to the alloresponse seemed to characterize naive T cells. Alloreactive sequences that could be traced to unstimulated CD4+ memory cells showed a significant reduction under siplizumab. About 80-97% of proliferating CD4+ or CD8+ clones had no assignable naive or memory phenotype.

The CDR3 is made up of 12 amino acids. Trimming took 1 base from V and 7 from J, leaving 8 bases between them. Per germline, CDR1 SQVTM and CDR2 ANQGSEA. The sequence was collected from a human donor in good health. V usage is TRBV29-1 and J usage is TRBJ1-3; D not resolved. The sequenced material came from CD4+ T cells sorted from blood. The CDR3 protein is CSVEAALNTIYF. CDR3 coding DNA: TGCAGCGTTGAAGCAGCATTGAACACCATATATTTT. The full variable domain, its missing parts supplied by reference TRBV29-1 and TRBJ1-3, is SAVISQKPSRDICQRGTSLTIQCQVDSQVTMMFWYRQQPGQSLTLIATANQGSEATYESGFVIDKFPISRPNLTFSTLTVSNMSPEDSSIYLCSVEAALNTIYFGEGSWLTVV.